These T cell receptor beta chains were read from a single sample in a study of HIV-infected patients and healthy controls. TCRdb reprocessed the 5' RACE reads with MiXCR, giving one entry per CDR3 protein. In the table there are fewer than 20,000 distinct CDR3 sequences, over 9% of which are singletons. The source material was blood. The receptors were gathered from an adult in good health. Each CDR3 is given with its conserved first and last residue. The D gene is left open where the match is weak. Size tells how often a clone was seen (once, few, many) or the class of an expanded clone, and some rows leave it out.

V gene: TRBV6-1; clone size: medium-sized; D gene: NA; J gene: TRBJ1-1; CDR3 DNA: TGTGCCAGCAGTGAACAAGGGATTGAAGCTTTCTTT; CDR3 protein: CASSEQGIEAFF
V gene: TRBV29-1; clone size: medium-sized; D gene: NA; J gene: TRBJ1-1; CDR3 DNA: TGCCCGGGGGGGCCGGGGCTGGGCCTTGAAGCTTTCTTT; CDR3 protein: CPGGPGLGLEAFF
V gene: TRBV24-1; clone size: many; D gene: NA; J gene: TRBJ1-4; CDR3 DNA: TGTGCCACCAGTGATTCCCGGAAAGAAAAACTGTTTTTT; CDR3 protein: CATSDSRKEKLFF
V gene: TRBV5-6; clone size: many; D gene: NA; J gene: TRBJ1-3; CDR3 DNA: TGTGCCAGCAGCTTGCCGACTGGAAACACCATATATTTT; CDR3 protein: CASSLPTGNTIYF
V gene: TRBV7-9; clone size: many; D gene: NA; J gene: TRBJ1-5; CDR3 DNA: TGTGCCAGCAGCTCGCAGGTGACCCATCAGCCCCAGCATTTT; CDR3 protein: CASSSQVTHQPQHF
V gene: TRBV12-3/TRBV12-4; clone size: NA; D gene: NA; J gene: TRBJ1-1; CDR3 DNA: TGTGCCAGCAGTTTGGGGCCAGGGACTGAAGCTTTCTTT; CDR3 protein: CASSLGPGTEAFF
V gene: TRBV15; clone size: many; D gene: TRBD2; J gene: TRBJ2-3; CDR3 DNA: TGTGCCACCAGCAGAGATCGGGGGGGGGATACGCAGTATTTT; CDR3 protein: CATSRDRGGDTQYF
V gene: TRBV6-6; clone size: many; D gene: NA; J gene: TRBJ1-2; CDR3 DNA: TGTGCCAGCAGTTACTCGACGAGTGGAAATGGCTACACCTTC; CDR3 protein: CASSYSTSGNGYTF
V gene: TRBV18; clone size: few; D gene: NA; J gene: TRBJ1-1; CDR3 DNA: TGTGCCAGCTCACTGGGGGCTGGGAACACTGAAGCTTTCTTT; CDR3 protein: CASSLGAGNTEAFF
V gene: TRBV6-5; clone size: few; D gene: NA; J gene: TRBJ2-2; CDR3 DNA: TGTGCCAGCAGTTACGGTGCGAACACCGGGGAGCTGTTTTTT; CDR3 protein: CASSYGANTGELFF
V gene: TRBV5-3; clone size: many; D gene: NA; J gene: TRBJ1-4; CDR3 DNA: TGTGCCAGAAGCACCGGGGAGAATGAAAAACTGTTTTTT; CDR3 protein: CARSTGENEKLFF
V gene: TRBV6-2/TRBV6-3; clone size: many; D gene: NA; J gene: TRBJ1-5; CDR3 DNA: TGTGCCAGCAGTGACAGCAATCAGCCCCAGCATTTT; CDR3 protein: CASSDSNQPQHF
V gene: TRBV12-3/TRBV12-4; clone size: many; D gene: TRBD2; J gene: TRBJ2-1; CDR3 DNA: TGTGCCAGCAGTTTGCTGGGCGGGGGGGCACGGGAGCAGTTCTTC; CDR3 protein: CASSLLGGGAREQFF
V gene: TRBV9; clone size: medium-sized; D gene: NA; J gene: TRBJ1-6; CDR3 DNA: TGTGCCAGCAGCCGGGACACTGATAATTCACCCCTCCACTTT; CDR3 protein: CASSRDTDNSPLHF